These 31 T cell receptor beta chains originate from one sample sequenced in a study of blood T cell repertoires in COVID-19. This table comes from immunoSEQ multiplex PCR, and its TCRdb copy is limited to in-frame clones, with some not included. Found here are about 110,000 clones, less than 90% of them singletons; the top ten hold 18%. Material: peripheral blood. Receptors were obtained from a woman aged 60-70 years with acute or convalescent COVID-19.

The J gene is TRBJ1-2, the V gene TRBV4-3, with 9 bases identical to TRBD1. The CDR3 sequence is 14 residues long. The germline gives CDR1 LGHNA, CDR2 YSLEER. Trimming took 4 bases from V and 5 from J; bases not matched to a gene: 5. In nucleotides, the CDR3 is TGCGCCAGCAGCCCAGCCGGGACAGGGTATGGCTACACCTTC. It is translated as CASSPAGTGYGYTF.

The chain has TRBV28 and TRBJ1-2; unclear D gene. The V gene lost 6 bases and the J gene lost 4 bases, with 15 bases spanning the gap. CDR1 is MDHEN and CDR2 is SYDVKM in the germline V gene. This CDR3 has 14 residues. Here the CDR3 DNA reads TGTGCCAGCAGCCCCGGGAACAACCTCTATGGCTACACCTTC. This sequence encodes CASSPGNNLYGYTF.

This clone occurred once. The chain is built from TRBV7-3 and TRBJ1-2; TRBD1 matches 8 bases. The V and J ends lost 6 bases and 7 bases, in that order; junction bases with no gene match: 7. Per germline, CDR1 SGHTA and CDR2 FQGTGA. The CDR3 is made up of 13 amino acids. CDR3 in amino acids: CASSRDRLGGYTF. Here the CDR3 DNA reads TGTGCCAGCAGTCGGGACAGGTTAGGTGGCTACACCTTC.

The rearrangement links TRBV7-9 to TRBJ1-5; tentatively, D is TRBD1 (6 bases). The CDR3 sequence is 15 residues long. V lost 4 bases, J lost 0 bases, and 10 bases lay in between. CDR1 and CDR2 from the germline V gene are SEHNR and FQNEAQ (reference sequence). The DNA for the CDR3 is TGTGCCAGCAGCTCGGACAGAGATAGCAATCAGCCCCAGCATTTT. Its protein product is CASSSDRDSNQPQHF. Combining the CDR3 with reference TRBV7-9 and TRBJ1-5 gives the whole variable domain DTGVSQNPRHKITKRGQNVTFRCDPISEHNRLYWYRQTLGQGPEFLTYFQNEAQLEKSRLLSDRFSAERPKGSFSTLEIQRTEQGDSAMYLCASSSDRDSNQPQHFGDGTRLSIL.

This clone was detected once. DNA for the CDR3: TGTGCCAGCAGACAGGAGAGCTTAGAGACCCAGTACTTC. Its protein product is CASRQESLETQYF. The J gene is TRBJ2-5, the V gene TRBV5-6; possible D gene TRBD1, 5 bases. The germline gives CDR1 SGHDT, CDR2 YYEEEE. CDR3 length equals 13 residues. The V end lost 5 bases, the J end lost 4 bases, and 12 bases lay between the germline ends. The entire variable domain, with the rest obtained from reference TRBV5-6 and TRBJ2-5, is as follows: DAGVTQSPTHLIKTRGQQVTLRCSPKSGHDTVSWYQQALGQGPQFIFQYYEEEERQRGNFPDRFSGHQFPNYSSELNVNALLLGDSALYLCASRQESLETQYFGPGTRLLVL.

The V and J genes are TRBV28 and TRBJ1-2; D may be TRBD1 (6 bases). Trimming removed 7 bases at V and 4 bases at J, with 25 bases between. The CDR3 consists of 17 residues. Germline CDR1 and CDR2: MDHEN and SYDVKM. DNA of the CDR3: TGTGCCAGCATTGGACAGAGTGAAGAAAGTGTGGGCTATGGCTACACCTTC. This encodes CASIGQSEESVGYGYTF.

The genes are TRBV5-1 and TRBJ2-1; possibly TRBD2 for D (5 bases). Per germline, CDR1 SGHRS and CDR2 YFSETQ. This CDR3 comprises 16 residues. V lost 0 bases to trimming and J lost 5 bases, with 15 bases between them. The DNA for the CDR3 is TGCGCCAGCAGCTTGGAGGGATTGGTCGGGGACAATGAGCAGTTCTTC. Protein product: CASSLEGLVGDNEQFF. Combining the CDR3 with reference TRBV5-1 and TRBJ2-1 gives the whole variable domain KAGVTQTPRYLIKTRGQQVTLSCSPISGHRSVSWYQQTPGQGLQFLFEYFSETQRNKGNFPGRFSGRQFSNSRSEMNVSTLELGDSALYLCASSLEGLVGDNEQFFGPGTRLTVL.

The rearrangement uses TRBV6-5 and TRBJ1-2, with a tentative D call TRBD1 (5 bases). V dropped 8 bases and J dropped 6 bases, with 22 bases sitting between them. CDR3 length: 15 amino acids. CDR1 is MNHEY and CDR2 is SVGAGI in the germline V gene. Here the CDR3 reads CASHLPDTGPDGYTF. CDR3 DNA sequence: TGTGCCAGCCACCTCCCGGACACTGGTCCCGATGGCTACACCTTC.

The chain is built from TRBV3-1 (or the pseudogene TRBV3-2) and TRBJ1-1; tentative D call: TRBD1 (5 bases). V dropped 4 bases and J dropped 6 bases, with 12 bases sitting between them. This CDR3 region has 13 residues. Germline loops: CDR1 LGHDT, CDR2 YNNKEL (reference sequence). The CDR3 protein is CASSPNTGAEAFF. The DNA of the CDR3 is TGTGCCAGCAGCCCTAATACAGGTGCTGAAGCTTTCTTT.

V and J are TRBV5-1 and TRBJ1-6; a possible D gene is TRBD1 (5 bases). Germline CDR1 is SGHRS and CDR2 is YFSETQ. This CDR3 contains 15 residues. Trimming took off 3 bases at V and 9 bases at J, with 16 bases between the two ends. The CDR3 nucleotides read TGCGCCAGCAGCTCCCGGCAGGGTTTCGGTTCACCCCTCCACTTT. It is translated as CASSSRQGFGSPLHF.

V usage is TRBV25-1 and J usage is TRBJ2-7; 9 bases map to TRBD1. Germline CDR1 is MGHDK and CDR2 is SYGVNS. The CDR3 contains 18 residues. Losses at the gene ends were 8 bases for V and 0 bases for J; bases not matched to a gene: 17. The CDR3 region is CASGPGQGWLLPSYEQYF. CDR3 in DNA: TGTGCCAGCGGACCGGGACAGGGTTGGTTATTGCCCTCCTACGAGCAGTACTTC.

The chain carries TRBV3-1 (or the pseudogene TRBV3-2) and TRBJ2-1; D may be TRBD1 (5 bases). The CDR3 sequence is 12 residues long. Germline V gene lookup returns CDR1 LGHDT and CDR2 YNNKEL (reference sequence). V was trimmed by 8 bases and J by 12 bases, leaving 17 bases between them. CDR3 sequence (DNA): TGTGCCAGCCAGGGCCCTATTGGGGTGCAGTTCTTC. Translated: CASQGPIGVQFF.

The V and J genes are TRBV29-1 and TRBJ2-1; D is possibly TRBD2 (6 bases). Trimming stripped 5 bases from V and 7 bases from J, with 15 bases between. Germline assignment: CDR1 SQVTM and CDR2 ANQGSEA. The CDR3 is 13 residues long. This CDR3 reads CSVLLAGRNEQFF. Here the CDR3 DNA reads TGCAGCGTTCTACTTGCGGGGAGGAATGAGCAGTTCTTC.

This clone has only one observation. The gene calls are TRBV29-1 and TRBJ2-5; TRBD2 aligns across 11 bases. Germline CDR1 is SQVTM and CDR2 is ANQGSEA. The CDR3 sequence is 14 residues long. With 6 bases clipped from V and 1 base from J, the junction kept 4 bases outside the gene matches. The CDR3 nucleotides read TGCAGCGTCGCGGGACTAGCGGTCCAAGAGACCCAGTACTTC. It encodes CSVAGLAVQETQYF. Based on the CDR3 plus reference TRBV29-1 and TRBJ2-5, the full variable domain is SAVISQKPSRDICQRGTSLTIQCQVDSQVTMMFWYRQQPGQSLTLIATANQGSEATYESGFVIDKFPISRPNLTFSTLTVSNMSPEDSSIYLCSVAGLAVQETQYFGPGTRLLVL.

The chain links TRBV7-9 to TRBJ1-2, with D unclear. Looked up from germline, CDR1 is SEHNR and CDR2 is FQNEAQ (reference sequence). Trimming stripped 4 bases from V and 8 bases from J, with 11 bases between. The CDR3 runs to 12 residues. CDR3 bases: TGTGCCAGCAGCTGGACCGGGAAAGGCTACACCTTC. This sequence encodes CASSWTGKGYTF.

The chain uses TRBV6-5 and TRBJ2-1; 7 positions agree with TRBD1. Trimming cost V 7 bases and J 3 bases; bases outside gene matches: 9. CDR1 MNHEY and CDR2 SVGAGI come from the germline V gene. This CDR3 region has 15 residues. Written as DNA, the CDR3 is TGTGCCAGCACCCTCCGGGACAGCTTCTACAATGAGCAGTTCTTC. Amino acid sequence: CASTLRDSFYNEQFF.

In this sample, this clone turned up a few times. In DNA form, the CDR3 reads TGTGCCAGCCATGAGGTCGGGGAAGCTAACTATGGCTACACCTTC. It specifies CASHEVGEANYGYTF. The chain uses TRBV19 and TRBJ1-2; D is unclear. Looked up from germline, CDR1 is LNHDA and CDR2 is SQIVND (reference sequence). Trimming left V 9 bases short and J 0 bases short, with 17 bases between. This CDR3 is built from 15 residues.

The chain recombines TRBV28 with TRBJ2-7; TRBD1 is a possible D gene (6 bases). The length of the CDR3 is 19 residues. Germline V gene lookup returns CDR1 MDHEN and CDR2 SYDVKM. Trimming took off 8 bases at V and 7 bases at J, with 36 bases between the two ends. CDR3 protein: CASRPHPRGPETPLGEQYF. For the CDR3, the DNA is TGTGCCAGCCGCCCTCATCCCAGGGGCCCCGAAACCCCCTTAGGGGAGCAGTACTTC.

The genes are TRBV7-2 and TRBJ1-3; possibly TRBD1 for D (5 bases). Deletions cut 6 bases from V and 0 bases from J, with 9 bases between. Germline CDR1 is SGHTA and CDR2 is FQGNSA. This CDR3 has 14 residues. The CDR3 nucleotides read TGTGCCAGCAGATATACAGGCTCTGGAAACACCATATATTTT. Translating gives CASRYTGSGNTIYF. The full variable domain, its missing parts supplied by reference TRBV7-2 and TRBJ1-3, is GAGVSQSPSNKVTEKGKDVELRCDPISGHTALYWYRQSLGQGLEFLIYFQGNSAPDKSGLPSDRFSAERTGGSVSTLTIQRTQQEDSAVYLCASRYTGSGNTIYFGEGSWLTVV.

The chain links TRBV18 to TRBJ1-2; 11 bases match TRBD1. The CDR3 contains 15 residues. The germline CDR1 and CDR2 sequences are KGHSH and LQKENI. J lost 7 bases, V lost 2 bases, and 6 bases had no gene match. CDR3 coding DNA: TGTGCCAGCTCACCAGGGACAGGGGGAAGTCTTGGCTACACCTTC. Translating gives CASSPGTGGSLGYTF.

The CDR3 DNA sequence: TGTGCCAGCTCGAGGCAGCCATATGGCTACACCTTC. Protein: CASSRQPYGYTF. This chain joins TRBV28 and TRBJ1-2; D ambiguous. V was shortened by 8 bases and J by 5 bases, with 12 bases between the two germline ends. There are 12 residues in the CDR3. Germline V gives CDR1 MDHEN, CDR2 SYDVKM.

This clone has just a few counts. V usage is TRBV11-2 and J usage is TRBJ1-1, with a tentative D call TRBD1 (5 bases). This CDR3 has 14 amino acids. Looked up from germline, CDR1 is SGHAT and CDR2 is FQNNGV. Trimming cost V 4 bases and J 4 bases, with 13 bases left between them. For the CDR3, the DNA is TGTGCCAGCAGCTCAATGGCGGGGACCACTGAAGCTTTCTTT. Amino acids: CASSSMAGTTEAFF. Using reference TRBV11-2 and TRBJ1-1 for the parts outside the CDR3, the full variable domain is EAGVAQSPRYKIIEKRQSVAFWCNPISGHATLYWYQQILGQGPKLLIQFQNNGVVDDSQLPKDRFSAERLKGVDSTLKIQPAKLEDSAVYLCASSSMAGTTEAFFGQGTRLTVV.

This chain uses TRBV5-6 with TRBJ2-3; no clear D gene. The CDR3 contains 14 residues. Germline CDR1 reads SGHDT; CDR2 reads YYEEEE. Trimming shortened V by 5 bases and J by 3 bases, and 13 bases separated the two germline ends. CDR3 residues: CASSERYRTDTQYF. The CDR3 region has the DNA TGTGCCAGCAGTGAACGGTACCGGACAGATACGCAGTATTTT.

The rearrangement joins TRBV3-1 (or the pseudogene TRBV3-2) to TRBJ2-2; D is undetermined. The CDR3 loop spans 14 amino acids. The ends were cut back, 4 bases at V and 5 bases at J, with 11 bases in the middle. CDR1 is LGHDT and CDR2 is YNNKEL in the germline V gene (reference sequence). The CDR3 region is CASSLARRTGELFF. The DNA of the CDR3 is TGTGCCAGCAGCCTAGCTCGAAGGACCGGGGAGCTGTTTTTT.

This chain connects TRBV5-1 to TRBJ1-3; the match to TRBD1 covers 7 bases. Germline CDR1 SGHRS, CDR2 YFSETQ. The length of the CDR3 is 18 residues. After removal of 4 bases from V and 0 bases from J, the junction contained 13 bases not matched to a gene. DNA of the CDR3: TGCGCCAGCAGCACGGGACAGATCTTCGCGCCCTCTGGAAACACCATATATTTT. It codes for CASSTGQIFAPSGNTIYF.

The V gene is TRBV7-2, the J gene TRBJ2-3; D is unclear. Germline V gives CDR1 SGHTA, CDR2 FQGNSA. The CDR3 consists of 15 residues. Trimming stripped 5 bases from V and 4 bases from J, with 16 bases between. CDR3 DNA sequence: TGTGCCAGCAGCCGTCAGGAACTGGCCGCAGATACGCAGTATTTT. Translating it yields CASSRQELAADTQYF.

V gene TRBV11-2 combines with J gene TRBJ1-2; D is possibly TRBD1 (5 bases). Germline-derived CDR1 and CDR2 are SGHAT and FQNNGV. The CDR3 has 14 residues. The V end lost 4 bases, the J end lost 4 bases, and 13 bases lay between the germline ends. The CDR3 DNA is TGTGCCAGCAGCTCCGGGGCCGGGGGCTATGGCTACACCTTC. Translating gives CASSSGAGGYGYTF.

This chain connects TRBV24-1 to TRBJ2-3; D is perhaps TRBD2 (5 bases). The CDR3 sequence is 15 residues long. Per the germline V gene, CDR1 is KGHDR and CDR2 is SFDVKD. The V end was cut by 4 bases, the J end by 0 bases, with 10 bases between. The CDR3 nucleotides read TGTGCCACCAGTGAGCGACTACTTAGCACAGATACGCAGTATTTT. Its translation is CATSERLLSTDTQYF.

CDR3 residues: CASSSPSAGGRETQYF. In DNA form, the CDR3 reads TGTGCCAGCAGTTCGCCAAGTGCGGGGGGGCGGGAGACCCAGTACTTC. V and J are TRBV28 and TRBJ2-5, with TRBD2 matching over 9 bases. In germline, CDR1 is MDHEN, CDR2 SYDVKM. CDR3 length equals 16 residues. With V trimmed by 4 bases and J by 5 bases, 11 bases remained unmatched.

V and J are TRBV2 and TRBJ2-1; the match to TRBD1 covers 8 bases. The germline V gene has CDR1 SNHLY and CDR2 FYNNEI. The CDR3 extends over 13 amino acids. V shed 5 bases, J shed 14 bases, and the junction held 11 bases outside the gene matches. This CDR3 is CASSPGGGQGEFF. For the CDR3, the DNA is TGTGCCAGCAGTCCGGGTGGAGGACAGGGTGAGTTCTTC.

A few counts support this clone. The DNA is omitted, as the CDR3 cannot be located on it reliably, and the CDR3 follows TCRdb's listing. The chain employs TRBV6-2 or TRBV6-3 and TRBJ1-2; the table assigns TRBD1, which was not confirmed against the DNA. Inclusive of both ends, the CDR3 amounts to 16 amino acids. Germline CDR1 and CDR2: MNHEY and SVGEGT. The CDR3 sequence is CASSSSTKLASGGYTF.